Shown below are 31 T cell receptor beta chains from a single sample sequenced in a study of human T cells and chemical hapten exposure. Indicated time point: patch test 1, 2 weeks after DPC sensitization. Treatment defined: therapeutic diphenylcyclopropenone sensitization with weekly scalp DPC. TCRdb used MiXCR to reprocess the RACE reads, holding one entry per CDR3 protein. In the table there are 150,000 to 200,000 distinct CDR3 sequences, more than 14% of which are singletons. The sequencing here drew on whole blood, taken in connection with sensitization to the hapten diphenylcyclopropenone (DPC). These receptors were taken from a woman aged 25 to 39 with alopecia areata. Some clones in this sample may be carry-over from other donors' samples.

This clonotype was found a few times. The V gene is TRBV5-1, the J gene TRBJ1-1, with TRBD1 matching 8 bases. CDR3 size: 15 residues. Per the germline V gene, CDR1 is SGHRS and CDR2 is YFSETQ. V was pared by 3 bases and J by 5 bases, with 9 bases of the junction left unmatched. CDR3 sequence reads: CASSSDRGRRTEAFF. The DNA of the CDR3 is TGCGCCAGCAGCTCAGACAGGGGCCGGCGTACTGAAGCTTTCTTT.

The CDR3 sequence: CASSLKQPISGNTIYF. CDR3 bases: TGTGCCAGCAGTTTAAAACAGCCCATATCTGGAAACACCATATATTTT. The rearrangement joins TRBV28 to TRBJ1-3; D uncertain. Germline CDR1 MDHEN, CDR2 SYDVKM. This CDR3 spans 16 amino acids. V was trimmed by 2 bases and J by 1 base, leaving 12 bases between them.

In this sample, this clonotype turned up a few times. The chain uses TRBV5-6 and TRBJ1-1; no clear D. V shed 5 bases and J shed 1 base, with 18 bases lying between them. Looked up from germline, CDR1 is SGHDT and CDR2 is YYEEEE. The CDR3 covers 16 residues. The CDR3 bases are TGTGCCAGCAGTTCGTACACCGGACGACAGAACACTGAAGCTTTCTTT. Translating it yields CASSSYTGRQNTEAFF.

V and J are TRBV5-6 and TRBJ2-5, with D uncertain. The V gene lost 3 bases and the J gene lost 5 bases, with 5 bases spanning the gap. Germline assignment: CDR1 SGHDT and CDR2 YYEEEE. The CDR3 is 11 amino acids. DNA of the CDR3: TGTGCCAGCAGCTCCTGGGAGACCCAGTACTTC. Residues: CASSSWETQYF.

This clonotype was detected only a few times. This chain links TRBV7-9 with TRBJ1-2, with D maybe TRBD1 (5 bases). The CDR3 sequence is 15 residues long. V was clipped by 1 base and J by 7 bases, with 16 bases between them. Germline values: CDR1 SEHNR, CDR2 FQNEAQ (reference sequence). The CDR3 loop is CASSLEHRSGFGYTF. The CDR3 DNA sequence: TGTGCCAGCAGCTTAGAACACAGGAGCGGCTTTGGCTACACCTTC.

V is TRBV6-2 or TRBV6-3 and J is TRBJ2-4; unclear D gene. Trimming cost V 7 bases and J 1 base, with 11 bases left between them. Germline V CDR1 and CDR2: MNHEY, SVGEGT. The CDR3 length is 14 residues. The CDR3 coding sequence is TGTGCCAGCAACCGCGGATATGCCAAAAACATTCAGTACTTC. Amino acids: CASNRGYAKNIQYF.

Only a few counts were recorded for this clonotype. The chain uses TRBV20-1 and TRBJ2-1, with 7 positions matching TRBD2. In germline, CDR1 is DFQATT, CDR2 SNEGSKA (reference sequence). J lost 0 bases, V lost 0 bases, and 5 bases had no gene match. The CDR3 covers 16 residues. CDR3 region: CSARDRLANSYNEQFF. The DNA of the CDR3 is TGCAGTGCTAGAGATAGACTAGCTAACTCCTACAATGAGCAGTTCTTC.

The chain uses TRBV4-2 and TRBJ2-6; 11 bases fit TRBD2. The CDR3 spans 16 residues. The germline CDR1 and CDR2 sequences are LGHNA and YNFKEQ. V shed 8 bases, J shed 0 bases, and the junction held 3 bases outside the gene matches. The DNA of the CDR3 is TGTGCCAGCGGACTAGCGGGCCGCTCTGGGGCCAACGTCCTGACTTTC. This translates into CASGLAGRSGANVLTF.

The sample holds many counts of this clonotype. The chain is built from TRBV6-6 and TRBJ1-5; the D gene is possibly TRBD1 (5 bases). Trimming removed 7 bases from V and 3 bases from J, with 16 bases in between. Germline loops: CDR1 MNHNY, CDR2 SVGAGI (reference sequence). This CDR3 region has 15 residues. The CDR3 DNA is TGTGCCAGCACAGGGACCCCGGCCTTCAATCAGCCCCAGCATTTT. It yields the protein CASTGTPAFNQPQHF.

The genes are TRBV27 and TRBJ1-6; a weak D match, TRBD1 (5 bases). Deletions cut 5 bases from V and 8 bases from J, with 16 bases between. The germline gives CDR1 MNHEY, CDR2 SMNVEV (reference sequence). The CDR3 contains 15 residues. The CDR3 here is CASSPSGLPYSPLHF. As DNA, the CDR3 is TGTGCCAGCAGTCCTTCGGGACTCCCCTATTCACCCCTCCACTTT.

This clonotype was picked up a small number of times. The chain uses TRBV11-2 and TRBJ2-1; tentative D call: TRBD2 (7 bases). Trimming shortened V by 2 bases and J by 0 bases, and 11 bases separated the two germline ends. Germline loops: CDR1 SGHAT, CDR2 FQNNGV. The CDR3 is 16 residues long. In nucleotides, the CDR3 is TGTGCCAGCAGCTTAATCGGGGGGCCCTCCTACAATGAGCAGTTCTTC. It yields the protein CASSLIGGPSYNEQFF.

A few counts support this clonotype. The rearrangement links TRBV29-1 to TRBJ2-1; 11 bases agree with TRBD2. Germline trimming cut 4 bases from V and 11 bases from J; bases unmatched to any gene: 7. The germline gives CDR1 SQVTM, CDR2 ANQGSEA. The CDR3 totals 13 residues. Here the CDR3 reads CSVVPGLAEKQFF. In nucleotides, the CDR3 is TGCAGCGTTGTCCCGGGACTAGCGGAGAAGCAGTTCTTC.

V gene TRBV27 combines with J gene TRBJ2-7; tentative D call: TRBD1 (5 bases). The V and J ends lost 3 bases and 7 bases respectively, with 16 bases between them. This CDR3 is built from 14 residues. Germline CDR1 and CDR2: MNHEY and SMNVEV (reference sequence). In DNA, the CDR3 is TGTGCCAGCAGTTTGGGGCAGGGAAGTAGTGAGCAGTACTTC. Encoded protein: CASSLGQGSSEQYF.

CDR3 in amino acids: CASRGGLGVTYEQYF. CDR3 nucleotide sequence: TGTGCCAGCAGGGGCGGACTAGGGGTTACCTACGAGCAGTACTTC. The V call is TRBV6-1, the J call TRBJ2-7; TRBD2 matches at 7 bases. The CDR3 is 15 amino acids. The germline gives CDR1 MNHNS, CDR2 SASEGT. Trimming took 6 bases from V and 2 from J; bases not matched to a gene: 10.

This clonotype was observed a few times. The rearrangement links TRBV28 to TRBJ2-3; 7 bases match TRBD1. The CDR3 loop spans 14 amino acids. Germline CDR1 is MDHEN and CDR2 is SYDVKM. V gave up 3 bases and J gave up 5 bases; unmatched junction bases: 5. The CDR3 spells CASSFDRVIDTQYF. The CDR3 DNA sequence: TGTGCCAGCAGTTTTGACAGGGTAATAGATACGCAGTATTTT. The full variable domain, with the rest looked up from reference TRBV28 and TRBJ2-3, is DVKVTQSSRYLVKRTGEKVFLECVQDMDHENMFWYRQDPGLGLRLIYFSYDVKMKEKGDIPEGYSVSREKKERFSLILESASTNQTSMYLCASSFDRVIDTQYFGPGTRLTVL.

The sample holds many counts of this clonotype. The V call is TRBV4-3, the J call TRBJ1-3; D uncertain. Germline lookup yields CDR1 LGHNA and CDR2 YSLEER. With 4 bases removed from V and 4 bases from J, the gap between germline ends came to 8 bases. The CDR3 consists of 13 residues. Written as DNA, the CDR3 is TGCGCCAGCAGCCTAAAGGCCGGAAACACCATATATTTT. This translates into CASSLKAGNTIYF.

This clonotype was detected only a few times. The chain recombines TRBV9 with TRBJ1-3, with unresolved D. V was cut by 1 base and J by 0 bases, with 8 bases left in between. The V gene's germline CDR1 is SGDLS and CDR2 YYNGEE. CDR3 length equals 15 residues. Written as DNA, the CDR3 is TGTGCCAGCAGCGTAACCGGGAGCTCTGGAAACACCATATATTTT. This translates into CASSVTGSSGNTIYF.

This clonotype was detected many times. The chain is built from TRBV4-3 and TRBJ1-2; 9 positions agree with TRBD1. This CDR3 region has 14 residues. Trimming cost V 2 bases and J 4 bases; bases outside gene matches: 2. Germline-derived CDR1 and CDR2 are LGHNA and YSLEER. The CDR3: CASSQPGQGYGYTF. In nucleotides, the CDR3 is TGCGCCAGCAGCCAACCGGGACAGGGCTATGGCTACACCTTC.

This clonotype was observed a few times. This chain uses TRBV6-2 or TRBV6-3 with TRBJ1-5, with 7 bases aligning to TRBD1. V dropped 5 bases and J dropped 3; count of bases not matched to a gene: 7. CDR1 is MNHEY and CDR2 is SVGEGT in the germline V gene. The CDR3 extends over 15 amino acids. The CDR3 region has the DNA TGTGCCAGCAGTGCCGACAGGGCGGACAATCAGCCCCAGCATTTT. This codes for CASSADRADNQPQHF.

For this clonotype: A much larger clone sits a single nucleotide away, making a read error possible. The gene calls are TRBV11-1 and TRBJ1-1, with unresolved D. Looked up from germline, CDR1 is SGHAT and CDR2 is FQDESV (reference sequence). The V and J ends lost 6 bases and 1 base respectively, with 6 bases between them. This CDR3 region has 12 residues. The CDR3 here is CASSQQNTEAFF. Here the CDR3 DNA reads TGTGCCAGCAGTCAACAGAACACTGAAGCTTTCTTT. The whole variable domain, filled in from reference TRBV11-1 and TRBJ1-1, reads EAEVAQSPRYKITEKSQAVAFWCDPISGHATLYWYRQILGQGPELLVQFQDESVVDDSQLPKDRFSAERLKGVDSTLKIQPAELGDSAMYLCASSQQNTEAFFGQGTRLTVV.

The chain employs TRBV28 and TRBJ1-1; D not resolved. Looked up from germline, CDR1 is MDHEN and CDR2 is SYDVKM. Trimming took 6 bases from V and 9 from J, leaving 17 bases between them. This CDR3 spans 13 amino acids. DNA for the CDR3: TGTGCCAGCAGCCCATCCCTCCCCCTGCAAGCTTTCTTT. Protein sequence: CASSPSLPLQAFF.

Many counts were recorded for this clonotype. The chain carries TRBV7-2 and TRBJ1-1; TRBD1 matches 7 bases. Trimming at V came to 5 bases and at J to 7 bases, leaving 16 bases not matched to a gene. Germline V gene lookup returns CDR1 SGHTA and CDR2 FQGNSA. CDR3 length equals 16 residues. The CDR3 loop is CASSPRKGAPKGEAFF. The DNA for the CDR3 is TGTGCCAGCAGCCCCCGAAAGGGGGCCCCGAAAGGTGAAGCTTTCTTT.

This chain joins TRBV11-2 and TRBJ2-7; TRBD2 might be the D (7 bases). V lost 8 bases to trimming and J lost 2 bases, with 16 bases between them. The CDR3 length is 14 residues. Germline V gene sequence: CDR1 SGHAT, CDR2 FQNNGV. The CDR3 reads CASARTGGTYEQYF. The DNA for the CDR3 is TGTGCCAGCGCCCGGACGGGGGGCACCTACGAGCAGTACTTC. The full variable domain, its missing parts supplied by reference TRBV11-2 and TRBJ2-7, is EAGVAQSPRYKIIEKRQSVAFWCNPISGHATLYWYQQILGQGPKLLIQFQNNGVVDDSQLPKDRFSAERLKGVDSTLKIQPAKLEDSAVYLCASARTGGTYEQYFGPGTRLTVT.

This clonotype was counted only a few times. This sequence joins TRBV28 and TRBJ2-7; TRBD1 matches 10 bases. The CDR3 has 15 residues. V trimming: 6 bases; J trimming: 5 bases; junction bases outside the gene matches: 10. Germline V gene data show CDR1 as MDHEN and CDR2 as SYDVKM. The CDR3: CASSPAGQGYHEQYF. The DNA of the CDR3 is TGTGCCAGCAGCCCTGCGGGACAGGGGTACCACGAGCAGTACTTC.

This clonotype has ten or more counts. The chain is built from TRBV7-2 and TRBJ1-5, with D uncertain. The CDR3 sequence is 14 residues long. The germline V gene has CDR1 SGHTA and CDR2 FQGNSA. Trimming pared 0 bases from V and 6 bases from J, leaving 9 bases between. CDR3 bases: TGTGCCAGCAGCTTAGCCCCTGGTGGTCAGCCCCAGCATTTT. The encoded protein is CASSLAPGGQPQHF.

This clonotype was seen repeatedly, ten times or more. The rearrangement joins TRBV7-3 to TRBJ2-7; tentatively, D is TRBD1 (6 bases). V lost 3 bases and J 3 bases, leaving 9 bases between the germline ends. Germline V gene lookup returns CDR1 SGHTA and CDR2 FQGTGA. The CDR3 length is 13 residues. CDR3 coding DNA: TGTGCCAGCAGCTTGGGGGCGGGCTACGAGCAGTACTTC. Translating it yields CASSLGAGYEQYF.

This clonotype occurred a few times. The rearrangement links TRBV6-5 to TRBJ1-6; D is unclear. The CDR3 has 16 amino acids. CDR1 and CDR2 from the germline V gene are MNHEY and SVGAGI. V lost 6 bases and J lost 10, with 22 bases in between. CDR3 sequence (DNA): TGTGCCAGCAGCCCTACAACCGACGGTTCCGACTCACCCCTCCACTTT. It translates to CASSPTTDGSDSPLHF.

The table lists this clonotype with a few counts. The V call is TRBV12-3 or TRBV12-4, the J call TRBJ1-1; 10 bases agree with TRBD1. V was pared by 9 bases and J by 8 bases, with 12 bases of the junction left unmatched. The CDR3 length is 14 residues. The CDR3 loop is CASTPGQGTMEAFF. In DNA, the CDR3 is TGTGCCAGTACCCCGGGACAGGGGACAATGGAAGCTTTCTTT.

This clonotype has ten or more counts. The V and J genes are TRBV2 and TRBJ2-3; D is uncertain. The CDR3 has 12 residues. Between the trimmed V and J ends, which lost 4 bases and 5 bases, there was a span of 7 bases. Germline-derived CDR1 and CDR2 are SNHLY and FYNNEI. CDR3 region: CASSAGGDTQYF. The CDR3 bases are TGTGCCAGCAGTGCTGGCGGAGATACGCAGTATTTT.

The CDR3, as DNA: TGTGCCAGCAGCTCGCGGGGGCGAGACTACGAGCAGTACTTC. Translation: CASSSRGRDYEQYF. The rearrangement links TRBV13 to TRBJ2-7, with D possibly TRBD2 on 7 matching bases. The CDR3 is 14 residues long. Germline V gene data show CDR1 as PRHDT and CDR2 as FYEKMQ (reference sequence). V lost 4 bases to trimming and J lost 3 bases, with 13 bases between them.

The sample holds a few counts of this clonotype. A junction end diverges from the germline sequence, so it may reflect a read error. The chain has TRBV2 and TRBJ2-1; D might be TRBD1 (5 bases). The CDR3 runs 15 residues. In germline, CDR1 is SNHLY, CDR2 FYNNEI. The CDR3 DNA is TGTGCCAACAGTCCGGGTCAACCAGGGTACAATGAGCAGTTCTTC. Its protein product is CANSPGQPGYNEQFF.